What follows are 20 T cell receptor beta chains derived from one specimen sequenced in a study of blood T cell repertoires in COVID-19. Sequencing used immunoSEQ multiplex PCR; TCRdb keeps in-frame clones, though not all of them. The sample holds about 58,000 clones, around 90% seen once. Sequencing was done on a sample of peripheral blood. The receptors originated from a man in his 60s with active COVID-19.

The chain joins TRBV9 to TRBJ1-1; perhaps TRBD1 as D (6 bases). CDR3 length: 15 residues. Germline-derived CDR1 and CDR2 are SGDLS and YYNGEE. The V and J ends lost 4 bases and 2 bases respectively, with 15 bases between them. The DNA of the CDR3 is TGTGCCAGCAGCCCAGCTACAGGGATCAACACTGAAGCTTTCTTT. It encodes CASSPATGINTEAFF.

This chain uses TRBV6-5 with TRBJ2-1, with 10 bases aligning to TRBD2. Trimming removed 6 bases from V and 6 bases from J; junction bases left unmatched: 2. Germline CDR1 MNHEY, CDR2 SVGAGI. The CDR3 has 13 amino acids. As DNA, the CDR3 is TGTGCCAGCAGAGCGGGAGGGGGCAATGAGCAGTTCTTC. Translating it yields CASRAGGGNEQFF.

The gene calls are TRBV4-3 and TRBJ2-2; a weak D match, TRBD1 (6 bases). In germline, CDR1 is LGHNA, CDR2 YSLEER. V shed 1 base and J shed 3 bases, with 9 bases lying between them. The CDR3 covers 15 residues. The CDR3 DNA reads TGCGCCAGCAGCCAAGGGGGGCTTTACACCGGGGAGCTGTTTTTT. The encoded protein is CASSQGGLYTGELFF.

The CDR3 nucleotides read TGTGCCAGCAGCTTGAACCGGGGTTCCTACGAGCAGTACTTC. Protein product: CASSLNRGSYEQYF. This rearrangement joins TRBV5-4 to TRBJ2-7; D is possibly TRBD2 (5 bases). This CDR3 has 14 residues. Germline loops: CDR1 SGHNT, CDR2 YYREEE (reference sequence). Trimming removed 1 base at V and 1 base at J, with 9 bases between.

The chain has TRBV19 and TRBJ2-4; the D gene is possibly TRBD2 (6 bases). V was shortened by 6 bases and J by 8 bases, with 17 bases between the two germline ends. CDR1 is LNHDA, CDR2 SQIVND, per germline (reference sequence). CDR3 length equals 14 residues. The DNA for the CDR3 is TGTGCCAGTAGCCAAGATCCGGGGGAGCACATTCAGTACTTC. Its translation is CASSQDPGEHIQYF.

The rearrangement joins TRBV30 to TRBJ2-7; 7 nucleotides line up with TRBD1. The CDR3 is 16 residues long. V was pared by 3 bases and J by 2 bases, with 13 bases of the junction left unmatched. The germline CDR1 and CDR2 sequences are GTSNPN and SVGIG (reference sequence). The DNA for the CDR3 is TGTGCCTGGAGCCTAAAGACAGGGACGAGCACCTACGAGCAGTACTTC. This sequence encodes CAWSLKTGTSTYEQYF.

This chain links TRBV7-2 with TRBJ2-5, with 8 bases matching TRBD2. CDR1 and CDR2 (germline): SGHTA, FQGNSA. CDR3 length: 15 amino acids. Germline trimming cut 3 bases from V and 3 bases from J; bases unmatched to any gene: 6. DNA for the CDR3: TGTGCCAGCAGCTTTTTAGCGGGGCCCGAAGAGACCCAGTACTTC. This translates into CASSFLAGPEETQYF.

This chain uses TRBV14 with TRBJ1-6; no definite D call. Trimming shortened V by 4 bases and J by 7 bases, and 14 bases separated the two germline ends. This CDR3 region has 15 residues. CDR1 SGHDN and CDR2 FVKESK come from the germline V gene. The CDR3 here is CASSPYGLGNSPLHF. The CDR3 nucleotides read TGTGCCAGCAGCCCATACGGACTGGGAAATTCACCCCTCCACTTT.

The CDR3 DNA reads as TGTGCCAGCAGCTTGAACGGTCTTGCCTTAAATGAAAAACTGTTTTTT. As protein: CASSLNGLALNEKLFF. The chain couples TRBV5-6 to TRBJ1-4, with unresolved D. Looked up from germline, CDR1 is SGHDT and CDR2 is YYEEEE. This CDR3 is 16 amino acids long. With 1 base removed from V and 5 bases from J, the gap between germline ends came to 15 bases.

This clone is a singleton in its sample. The chain links TRBV30 to TRBJ1-5, with 7 positions matching TRBD1. CDR1 and CDR2 (germline): GTSNPN, SVGIG (reference sequence). CDR3 length: 18 amino acids. The V and J ends lost 2 bases and 6 bases, in that order; junction bases with no gene match: 19. This CDR3 is CAWSLRGQGLHLSQPQHF. CDR3 DNA: TGTGCCTGGAGTCTGAGGGGGCAGGGGTTGCATTTAAGTCAGCCCCAGCATTTT.

The chain couples TRBV5-4 to TRBJ2-3; 7 nucleotides line up with TRBD1. Trimming removed 4 bases from V and 6 bases from J; junction bases left unmatched: 11. The germline gives CDR1 SGHNT, CDR2 YYREEE (reference sequence). CDR3 length: 15 residues. The CDR3 here is CASSLTGVSSDTQYF. CDR3 nucleotides: TGTGCCAGCAGCCTAACAGGGGTCTCCAGCGATACGCAGTATTTT.

The CDR3 loop is CAISQTGTSNQPQHF. The DNA for the CDR3 is TGTGCCATCAGCCAGACAGGGACTAGCAATCAGCCCCAGCATTTT. The chain joins TRBV10-3 to TRBJ1-5; TRBD1 aligns across 7 bases. This CDR3 comprises 15 residues. The V gene's germline CDR1 is ENHRY and CDR2 SYGVKD. J lost 0 bases, V lost 6 bases, and 5 bases had no gene match.

The chain carries TRBV28 and TRBJ1-2; 9 bases line up with TRBD1. Per the germline V gene, CDR1 is MDHEN and CDR2 is SYDVKM. The junction had 3 bases not matched to a gene; V was cut back by 4 bases and J by 6 bases. This CDR3 spans 13 amino acids. CDR3 sequence: CASSSTGGDGYTF. Written as DNA, the CDR3 is TGTGCCAGCAGTTCCACAGGGGGCGATGGCTACACCTTC.

This chain connects TRBV7-2 to TRBJ2-3; no clear D. CDR1 and CDR2 from the germline V gene are SGHTA and FQGNSA. V lost 3 bases, J lost 5 bases, and 6 bases lay in between. The CDR3 extends over 12 amino acids. The DNA for the CDR3 is TGTGCCAGCAGCTTCTGGAGAGATACGCAGTATTTT. It encodes CASSFWRDTQYF.

This chain connects TRBV28 to TRBJ1-5; D possibly corresponds to TRBD1 (5 bases). Trimming stripped 1 base from V and 11 bases from J, with 21 bases between. The CDR3 is made up of 16 amino acids. Germline V gene sequence: CDR1 MDHEN, CDR2 SYDVKM. The DNA for the CDR3 is TGTGCCAGCAGTTTATATCTGGGGGGGACGCCATCGGCCCAGCATTTT. Translating gives CASSLYLGGTPSAQHF.

J is TRBJ2-5 and V is TRBV5-1; D might be TRBD1 (6 bases). The V end lost 0 bases, the J end lost 1 base, and 7 bases lay between the germline ends. Germline CDR1 reads SGHRS; CDR2 reads YFSETQ. This CDR3 is built from 14 residues. CDR3 loop: CASSLAQGQETQYF. The CDR3 DNA follows: TGCGCCAGCAGCTTGGCACAGGGCCAAGAGACCCAGTACTTC.

The rearrangement links TRBV6-4 to TRBJ2-3, with D perhaps matching TRBD2 (6 bases). This CDR3 is built from 14 residues. V lost 6 bases to trimming and J lost 4 bases, with 14 bases between them. Germline V lookup: CDR1 MRHNA, CDR2 SNTAGT. The CDR3 coding sequence is TGTGCCAGCAGCCGGCAGGGCGGGGCAGATACGCAGTATTTT. Translated, it gives CASSRQGGADTQYF.

The chain is built from TRBV5-1 and TRBJ2-3; weak D call: TRBD1 (6 bases). This CDR3 is built from 14 residues. The germline V gene has CDR1 SGHRS and CDR2 YFSETQ. V lost 4 bases to trimming and J lost 0 bases, with 9 bases between them. CDR3 sequence: CASSIQGSTDTQYF. The CDR3 DNA sequence: TGCGCCAGCAGCATCCAGGGGAGCACAGATACGCAGTATTTT.

The chain carries TRBV27 and TRBJ1-2, with a weak D call TRBD1 (5 bases). The V gene's germline CDR1 is MNHEY and CDR2 SMNVEV (reference sequence). There are 14 residues in the CDR3. Trimming took off 3 bases at V and 5 bases at J, with 13 bases between the two ends. In DNA, the CDR3 is TGTGCCAGCAGTTTTAATCAGGGATGGTATGGCTACACCTTC. Its protein product is CASSFNQGWYGYTF.

The chain combines TRBV5-1 with TRBJ2-1, with TRBD2 matching over 11 bases. Germline CDR1 reads SGHRS; CDR2 reads YFSETQ. The CDR3 runs 15 residues. V shed 2 bases and J 4 bases; nucleotides not matched to a gene: 2. CDR3 residues: CASSFSGGAYNEQFF. CDR3 sequence (DNA): TGCGCCAGCAGCTTTAGCGGGGGGGCTTACAATGAGCAGTTCTTC. Combining the CDR3 with reference TRBV5-1 and TRBJ2-1 gives the whole variable domain KAGVTQTPRYLIKTRGQQVTLSCSPISGHRSVSWYQQTPGQGLQFLFEYFSETQRNKGNFPGRFSGRQFSNSRSEMNVSTLELGDSALYLCASSFSGGAYNEQFFGPGTRLTVL.